This is a list of T cell receptor beta chains from one sample in a study of vaccination effects on CD4 cells after COVID-19. Generated by immunoSEQ multiplex PCR, the TCRdb table keeps only in-frame clones and is missing some. The sample shows around 56,000 clones, over 60% of them seen only once. No antigen is known for these receptors. The material was CD4+ T cells from PBMCs cultured without peptide, obtained before COVID-19 vaccination. The receptor set was obtained from a human donor who received a COVID-19 vaccine. Each CDR3 is given with its conserved first and last residue. A D gene is named only where the DNA matches it firmly. Expanded clones get a size class; other rows say once, few or many, or leave the size out.

TRBJ2-5 TRBV7-3 TRBD1 14 . TGTGCCAGCAGCCGCGACAGGGGAGCAGAGACCCAGTACTTC CASSRDRGAETQYF
TRBJ1-6 TRBV19 TRBD1 14 . TGTGCCAGTAGAGTTCGGACAGGGAATTCACCCCTCCACTTT CASRVRTGNSPLHF
TRBJ2-5 TRBV7-2 TRBD1 15 . TGTGCCAGCACCCATTCGGGGACAGGGAGGGAGACCCAGTACTTC CASTHSGTGRETQYF
TRBJ1-1 TRBV12-3/TRBV12-4 . 11 . TGTGCCAGCAGCCGAGGGACTGAAGCTTTCTTT CASSRGTEAFF
TRBJ2-5 TRBV20-1 . 11 once TGCAGTGTACCGGGGCGAGAGACCCAGTACTTC CSVPGRETQYF
TRBJ2-5 TRBV19 TRBD2 16 . TGTGCCACCGCTCCCTTAGCGGGGCCTTACCAAGAGACCCAGTACTTC CATAPLAGPYQETQYF
TRBJ2-2 TRBV5-1 TRBD2 15 . TGCGCCAGCAGCCCCGGGACTAGCAATACCGGGGAGCTGTTTTTT CASSPGTSNTGELFF
TRBJ1-3 TRBV14 TRBD1 14 . TGTGCCAGCAGCCAACAGGGGGGCGGAAACACCATATATTTT CASSQQGGGNTIYF
TRBJ1-2 TRBV29-1 TRBD1 13 few TGCAGCGTTGGGACAGGACTGATCTATGGCTACACCTTC CSVGTGLIYGYTF
TRBJ1-6 TRBV12-3/TRBV12-4 . 13 . TGTGCCAGCAGTTCACTGGAAGGTTCACCCCTCCACTTT CASSSLEGSPLHF
TRBJ2-5 TRBV3-1/TRBV3-2 TRBD2 18 . TGTGCCAGCAGCCAAGCTGGCCAGCGGGGAGCCCCACTAGAGACCCAGTACTTC CASSQAGQRGAPLETQYF
TRBJ1-2 TRBV6-5 TRBD1 15 . TGTGCCAGCAGTCCGCCGGGACAGTCTTTTTATGGCTACACCTTC CASSPPGQSFYGYTF
TRBJ1-4 TRBV18 . 12 . TGTGCCAGCTCCCTCGACACGGGAAAACTGTTTTTT CASSLDTGKLFF
TRBJ1-2 TRBV30 . 13 . TGTGCCTGGAGTTTCGAGACGGGGGGTGGCTACACCTTC CAWSFETGGGYTF
TRBJ2-5 TRBV2 . 13 . TGTGCCAGCAGGCAGGGGGGGAGGGAGACCCAGTACTTC CASRQGGRETQYF
TRBJ1-2 TRBV4-3 . 15 . TGCGCCAGCAGCCAAGTTTACAGGGAGGACTATGGCTACACCTTC CASSQVYREDYGYTF
TRBJ2-3 TRBV5-1 . 14 . TGCGCCAGCAGTAACAAGGCCGACACAGATACGCAGTATTTT CASSNKADTDTQYF
TRBJ2-1 TRBV10-2 TRBD1 14 . TGCGCCACCGGACTATGGACAGGGGTCGATGAGCAGTTCTTC CATGLWTGVDEQFF
TRBJ1-1 TRBV19 TRBD1 17 . TGTGCCAGTAGCCTTCCTACAGGACAGGGTGGGTATACTGAAGCTTTCTTT CASSLPTGQGGYTEAFF
TRBJ1-4 TRBV27 . 14 . TGTGCCAGCAGTTCCCCCATTTGGGGCGGAAAACTGTTTTTT CASSSPIWGGKLFF
TRBJ1-2 TRBV7-8 . 13 few TGTGCCAGCAGCCGACAGCTCTACTATGGCTACACCTTC CASSRQLYYGYTF
TRBJ1-1 TRBV6-1 . 14 . TGTGCCAGCAGTGAAATGACGGGGTACACTGAAGCTTTCTTT CASSEMTGYTEAFF
TRBJ1-6 TRBV6-5 . 15 . TGTGCCAGCAGGGCCAGACAGGTTTATAATTCACCCCTCCACTTT CASRARQVYNSPLHF
TRBJ2-2 TRBV24-1 TRBD1 13 . TGTGCCACCGGGACAGGGGGCACCGGGGAGCTGTTTTTT CATGTGGTGELFF
TRBJ1-6 TRBV28 . 13 . TGTGCCAGCAGAAGGGAACTTAATTCACCCCTCCACTTT CASRRELNSPLHF
TRBJ1-2 TRBV6-5 . 12 few TGTGCCAGCAGCGCCCCAGGGGTTGGCTACACCTTC CASSAPGVGYTF
TRBJ1-1 TRBV9 . 16 . TGTGCCAGCAGCGCCGGAAGTCTGTGGGGGGACACTGAAGCTTTCTTT CASSAGSLWGDTEAFF
TRBJ2-2 TRBV6-2/TRBV6-3 TRBD1 18 . TGTGCCAGCAGTGCCCCGGACAGGGGGCGTCTGGGCACCGGGGAGCTGTTTTTT CASSAPDRGRLGTGELFF
TRBJ1-1 TRBV12-3/TRBV12-4 . 13 . TGTGCCAGCAGTTTACGGGTGAACACTGAAGCTTTCTTT CASSLRVNTEAFF
TRBJ1-2 TRBV29-1 . 10 . TGCAGCGTGGGGGTGGAGGGCTACACCTTC CSVGVEGYTF
TRBJ2-5 TRBV18 . 14 . TGTGCCAGCTCACCACTGGCTTCCCAAGAGACCCAGTACTTC CASSPLASQETQYF
TRBJ2-5 TRBV4-3 TRBD1 13 . TGCGCCAGCAGCCAAAACAGGGGAGAGACCCAGTACTTC CASSQNRGETQYF
TRBJ1-2 TRBV29-1 TRBD1 13 . TGCAGCGTACTACAGGGGGCGCGGACTGGCTACACCTTC CSVLQGARTGYTF
TRBJ1-5 TRBV2 . 14 . TGTGCCAGCGGGCCAAGCCAATTCAATCAGCCCCAGCATTTT CASGPSQFNQPQHF
TRBJ2-3 TRBV9 . 14 . TGTGCCAGCAGAGCAGGGGCATCCACAGATACGCAGTATTTT CASRAGASTDTQYF
TRBJ2-2 TRBV10-1 . 16 few TGCGCCAGCAGTGATAGCGGCTCCTCCCCGACCGGGGAGCTGTTTTTT CASSDSGSSPTGELFF
TRBJ1-2 TRBV5-1 . 13 . TGCGCCAGCAGCTTGGGGGGGTCCTATGGCTACACCTTC CASSLGGSYGYTF
TRBJ2-3 TRBV10-3 . 14 . TGTGCCATCAGTGAATCGCTTTCCACAGATACGCAGTATTTT CAISESLSTDTQYF
TRBJ2-5 TRBV6-1 . 16 . TGTGCCAGCAGTGAAGGACAGATTATCACAAGGGAGACCCAGTACTTC CASSEGQIITRETQYF
TRBJ1-1 TRBV4-2 . 18 . TGTGCCAGCAGCCAAAATGGATTGAGGAGCTTAATGAACACTGAAGCTTTCTTT CASSQNGLRSLMNTEAFF
TRBJ1-5 TRBV6-5 . 13 . TGTGCCAGCAGTTACGACGGTTACCAGCCCCAGCATTTT CASSYDGYQPQHF
TRBJ1-2 TRBV30 . 12 . TGTGCCTGGACACAAATAGCGGGGGGCTACACCTTC CAWTQIAGGYTF
TRBJ2-3 TRBV28 . 15 . TGTGCCAGCAGTTACCGTCGGGCGTCGGGTGATACGCAGTATTTT CASSYRRASGDTQYF
TRBJ2-1 TRBV24-1 . 15 . TGTGCCACCAACACGACAGTGAGCTCCTACAATGAGCAGTTCTTC CATNTTVSSYNEQFF
TRBJ1-5 TRBV19 . 15 . TGTGCCAGTAGTATAACGGGGGGAGGGGGTCAGCCCCAGCATTTT CASSITGGGGQPQHF
TRBJ2-1 TRBV6-5 TRBD2 12 . TGTGCCAGCAGTTACCGGGGGGATGAGCAGTTCTTC CASSYRGDEQFF
TRBJ1-2 TRBV19 . 14 . TGTGCCAGTGGACGGTCAACACTCAACTATGGCTACACCTTC CASGRSTLNYGYTF
TRBJ1-2 TRBV7-2 . 14 . TGTGCCAGCAGCTTAGGGGGACAAGCCTATGGCTACACCTTC CASSLGGQAYGYTF
TRBJ1-5 TRBV24-1 . 13 . TGTGCCACCAGCAGAAATAGCAATCAGCCCCAGCATTTT CATSRNSNQPQHF
TRBJ2-1 TRBV18 TRBD2 15 . TGTGCCAGCTCACCAAACACGGGGGGACTCAATGAGCAGTTCTTC CASSPNTGGLNEQFF
TRBJ1-2 TRBV5-1 . 15 few TGCGCCAGCAGCTTGTTGGCAGGCAGCGGTCGTGGCTACACCTTC CASSLLAGSGRGYTF
TRBJ1-5 TRBV19 . 16 . TGTGCCAGTAGTCCTTGGGGCGATTATAGCAATCAGCCCCAGCATTTT CASSPWGDYSNQPQHF
TRBJ2-5 TRBV12-3/TRBV12-4 . 13 . TGTGCCAGCAGTTTGAGCCCGGTGAGGGCCCAGTACTTC CASSLSPVRAQYF
TRBJ1-4 TRBV18 . 17 . TGTGCCAGCTCGCCCAATGTGTTCGGATCGGGAGGAGAAAAACTGTTTTTT CASSPNVFGSGGEKLFF
TRBJ1-1 TRBV14 TRBD1 16 . TGTGCCAGCACCTCAAGGACAGGGGGCATGAACACTGAAGCTTTCTTT CASTSRTGGMNTEAFF
TRBJ1-1 TRBV9 . 15 . TGTGCCAGCAGCGAGGGTAGCGGACTAAACACTGAAGCTTTCTTT CASSEGSGLNTEAFF
TRBJ2-2 TRBV3-1/TRBV3-2 . 12 . TGTGCCAGCAGAATCGGGCCCGGGGAGCTGTTTTTT CASRIGPGELFF
TRBJ1-2 TRBV9 . 15 . TGTGCCAGCAGCGCGAGCCTCAAGGGAGACTATGGCTACACCTTC CASSASLKGDYGYTF
TRBJ1-1 TRBV6-2/TRBV6-3 . 15 . TGTGCCAGCACCCCTTATACGGGGAAGTACACTGAAGCTTTCTTT CASTPYTGKYTEAFF